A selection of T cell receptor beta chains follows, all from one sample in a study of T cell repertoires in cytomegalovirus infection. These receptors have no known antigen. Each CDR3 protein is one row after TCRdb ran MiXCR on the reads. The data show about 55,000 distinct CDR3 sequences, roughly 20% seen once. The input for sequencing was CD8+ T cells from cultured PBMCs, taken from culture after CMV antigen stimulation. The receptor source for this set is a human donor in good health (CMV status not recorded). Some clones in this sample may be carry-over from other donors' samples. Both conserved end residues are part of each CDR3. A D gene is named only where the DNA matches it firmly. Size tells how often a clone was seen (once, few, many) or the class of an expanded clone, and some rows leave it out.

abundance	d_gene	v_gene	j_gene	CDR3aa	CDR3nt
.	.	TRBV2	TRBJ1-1	CASRRGGNTEAFF	TGTGCCAGCAGGCGAGGGGGAAACACTGAAGCTTTCTTT
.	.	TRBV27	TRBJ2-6	CASSWTPGRLFSGANVLTF	TGTGCCAGCAGTTGGACACCGGGACGTCTATTCTCTGGGGCCAACGTCCTGACTTTC
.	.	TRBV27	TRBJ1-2	CASSLSRSGQRLGYTF	TGTGCCAGCAGTTTATCGAGATCGGGCCAAAGGCTAGGCTACACCTTC
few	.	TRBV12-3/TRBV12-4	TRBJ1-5	CASSPGGLNQPQHF	TGTGCCAGCAGCCCGGGAGGGCTCAATCAGCCCCAGCATTTT
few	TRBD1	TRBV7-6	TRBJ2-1	CASSLAIWTGYNEQFF	TGTGCCAGCAGCTTAGCGATTTGGACAGGCTACAATGAGCAGTTCTTC
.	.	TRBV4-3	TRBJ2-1	CASSQDGNRLNEQFF	TGCGCCAGCAGCCAAGATGGTAATAGGCTCAATGAGCAGTTCTTC
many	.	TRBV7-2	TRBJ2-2	CASSLSPQGLTGELFF	TGTGCCAGCAGCTTAAGCCCACAGGGTCTCACCGGGGAGCTGTTTTTT
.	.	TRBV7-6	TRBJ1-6	CASSPKGQNSPLHF	TGTGCCAGCAGCCCGAAAGGGCAGAATTCACCCCTCCACTTT
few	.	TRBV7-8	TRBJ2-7	CASSLRAGALEQYF	TGTGCCAGCAGCTTACGAGCGGGCGCCCTCGAGCAGTACTTC
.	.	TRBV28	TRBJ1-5	CDSSYFGDQPQHF	TGTGACAGCAGTTATTTCGGGGATCAGCCCCAGCATTTT
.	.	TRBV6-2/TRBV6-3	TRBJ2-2	CASRYPPTGGTGELFF	TGTGCCAGCAGATATCCTCCGACAGGCGGCACCGGGGAGCTGTTTTTT
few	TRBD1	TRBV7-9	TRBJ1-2	CASSSKGDRNYGYTF	TGTGCCAGCAGCTCGAAGGGGGACAGAAACTATGGCTACACCTTC
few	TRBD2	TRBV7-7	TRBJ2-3	CASSVGLAGSGDTQYF	TGTGCCAGCAGCGTAGGACTAGCGGGGTCGGGGGATACGCAGTATTTT
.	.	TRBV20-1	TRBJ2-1	CSAHRVEGPRFF	TGCAGTGCTCATAGGGTTGAAGGGCCCAGGTTCTTC
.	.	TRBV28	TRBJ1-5	CASSLAPGGNQPQHF	TGTGCCAGCAGTTTAGCCCCAGGGGGCAATCAGCCCCAGCATTTT
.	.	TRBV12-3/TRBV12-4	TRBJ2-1	CASGRLDDNEQFF	TGTGCCAGCGGACGACTAGACGACAATGAGCAGTTCTTC
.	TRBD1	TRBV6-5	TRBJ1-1	CASSITGGGNTEAFF	TGTGCCAGCAGTATCACAGGGGGCGGTAACACTGAAGCTTTCTTT
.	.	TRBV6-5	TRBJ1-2	CASSYSAGHSKNYGYTF	TGTGCCAGCAGTTACTCAGCAGGGCACAGTAAAAACTATGGCTACACCTTC
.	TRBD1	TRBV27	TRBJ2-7	CASSTRQGYEQYF	TGTGCCAGCAGTACCCGACAGGGCTACGAGCAGTACTTC
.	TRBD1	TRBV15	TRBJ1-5	CATSRTGVQPQHF	TGTGCCACCAGCAGGACAGGGGTACAGCCCCAGCATTTT
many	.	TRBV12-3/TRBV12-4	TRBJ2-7	CASSLSIYEQYF	TGTGCCAGCAGTTTATCGATCTACGAGCAGTACTTC
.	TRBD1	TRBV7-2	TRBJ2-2	CASSPGQGFSGELFF	TGTGCCAGCAGTCCTGGACAGGGTTTCTCCGGGGAGCTGTTTTTT
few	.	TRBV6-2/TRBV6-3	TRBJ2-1	CASSFTLNEQFF	TGTGCCAGCAGTTTCACCCTCAATGAGCAGTTCTTC
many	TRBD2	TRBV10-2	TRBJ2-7	CASTGTSGRDYEQYF	TGCGCCAGCACCGGGACTAGCGGGAGAGACTACGAGCAGTACTTC
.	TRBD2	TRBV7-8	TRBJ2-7	CASSLARAGGGYEQYF	TGTGCCAGCAGCTTAGCGAGGGCGGGGGGCGGTTACGAGCAGTACTTC
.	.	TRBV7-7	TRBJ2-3	CASSRGPSDTQYF	TGTGCCAGCAGCCGCGGACCCTCAGATACGCAGTATTTT
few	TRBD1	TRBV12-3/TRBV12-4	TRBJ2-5	CASSPRGQMETQYF	TGTGCCAGCAGCCCTAGGGGACAGATGGAGACCCAGTACTTC
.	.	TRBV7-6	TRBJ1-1	CASSLDAGANTEAFF	TGTGCCAGCAGCTTAGATGCGGGGGCGAACACTGAAGCTTTCTTT